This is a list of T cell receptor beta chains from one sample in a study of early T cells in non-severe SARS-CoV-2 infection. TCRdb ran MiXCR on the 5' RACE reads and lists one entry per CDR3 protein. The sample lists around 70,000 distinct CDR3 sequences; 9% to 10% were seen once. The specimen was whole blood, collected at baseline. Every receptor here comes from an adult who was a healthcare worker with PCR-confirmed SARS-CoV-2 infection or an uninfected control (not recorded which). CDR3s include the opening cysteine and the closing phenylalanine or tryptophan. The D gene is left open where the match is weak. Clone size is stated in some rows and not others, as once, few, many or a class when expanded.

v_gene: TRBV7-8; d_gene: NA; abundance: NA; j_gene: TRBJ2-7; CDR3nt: TGTGCCAGCAGCTTAGGGTGGCTAGCGAACGAGCAGTACTTC; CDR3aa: CASSLGWLANEQYF
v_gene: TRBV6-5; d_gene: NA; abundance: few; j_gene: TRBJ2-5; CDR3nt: TGTGCCAGCAGTTACGATTATTGGTCCCAAGAGACCCAGTACTTC; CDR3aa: CASSYDYWSQETQYF
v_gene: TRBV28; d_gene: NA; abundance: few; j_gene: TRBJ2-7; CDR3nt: TGTGCCACCGACGACAAAGCCTACGAGCAGTACTTC; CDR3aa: CATDDKAYEQYF
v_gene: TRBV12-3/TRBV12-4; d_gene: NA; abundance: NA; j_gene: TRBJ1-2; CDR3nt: TGTGCCAGCAGCCCCCCCCGCGGCTATGGCTACACCTTC; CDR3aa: CASSPPRGYGYTF
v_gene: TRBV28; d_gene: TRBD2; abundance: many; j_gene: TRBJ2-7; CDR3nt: TGTGCCAGCAGTTTTTCGCTGAGACTAGCGCCCCTCGACTACGAGCAGTACTTC; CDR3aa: CASSFSLRLAPLDYEQYF
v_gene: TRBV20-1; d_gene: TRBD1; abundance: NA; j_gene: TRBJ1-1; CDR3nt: TGCAGTGCTACCAGGGGGGCTTTGAACACTGAAGCTTTCTTT; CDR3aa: CSATRGALNTEAFF
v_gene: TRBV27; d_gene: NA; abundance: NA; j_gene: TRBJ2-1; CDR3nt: TGTGCCAGCAGTCCGGGACTGGGACGGGATGAGCAGTTCTTC; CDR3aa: CASSPGLGRDEQFF
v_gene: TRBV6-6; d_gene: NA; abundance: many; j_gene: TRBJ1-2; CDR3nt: TGTGCCAGCGAGGACAGAAACTATGGCTACACCTTC; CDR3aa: CASEDRNYGYTF
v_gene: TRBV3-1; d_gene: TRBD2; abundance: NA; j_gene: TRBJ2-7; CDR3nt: TGTGCCAGCAGCCGGGGACTAGCGGGAGGGAAGGCCTACGAGCAGTACTTC; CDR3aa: CASSRGLAGGKAYEQYF
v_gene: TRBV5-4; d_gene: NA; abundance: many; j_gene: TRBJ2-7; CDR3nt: TGTGCCAGCAGCTTGGACCCAAACTCCTACGAGCAGTACTTC; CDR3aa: CASSLDPNSYEQYF
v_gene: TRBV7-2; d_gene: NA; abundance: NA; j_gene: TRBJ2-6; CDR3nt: TGTGCCAGCAGCCCCGGCGGGAAGGCTGGGGCCAACGTCCTGACTTTC; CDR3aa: CASSPGGKAGANVLTF
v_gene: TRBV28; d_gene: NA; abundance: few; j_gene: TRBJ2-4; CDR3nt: TGTGCCAGCAGTGGGCAGCGCGGCCCCAAAAACATTCAGTACTTC; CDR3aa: CASSGQRGPKNIQYF
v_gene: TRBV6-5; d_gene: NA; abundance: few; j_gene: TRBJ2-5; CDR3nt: TGTGCCAGCAGTTACTCGAGAGGGAGCAGGAAAGAGACCCAGTACTTC; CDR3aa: CASSYSRGSRKETQYF
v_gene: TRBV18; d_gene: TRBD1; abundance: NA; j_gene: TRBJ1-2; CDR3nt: TGTGCCAGCTCACCGATGGGACAGGTACTCACCTTC; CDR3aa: CASSPMGQVLTF
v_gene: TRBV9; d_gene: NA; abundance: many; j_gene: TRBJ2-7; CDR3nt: TGTGCCAGCAGCGTAGGCCCGGACCCGGTAACATACGAGCAGTACTTC; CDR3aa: CASSVGPDPVTYEQYF
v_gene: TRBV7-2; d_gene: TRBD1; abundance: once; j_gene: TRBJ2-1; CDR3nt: TGTGCCAGCAGAGCTCGACCGGGACAGGGTGATAATGAGCAGTTCTTC; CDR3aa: CASRARPGQGDNEQFF
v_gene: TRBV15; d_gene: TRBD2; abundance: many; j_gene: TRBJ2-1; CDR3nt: TGTGCCACCAGCAGAGATCGGGGGGTTACGGGAGCAAGGTTCTTC; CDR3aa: CATSRDRGVTGARFF
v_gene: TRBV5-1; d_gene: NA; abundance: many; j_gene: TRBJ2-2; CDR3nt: TGCGCCAGCAGCTTGGTTCCAGGGTCGTTGTTTTTT; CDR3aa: CASSLVPGSLFF
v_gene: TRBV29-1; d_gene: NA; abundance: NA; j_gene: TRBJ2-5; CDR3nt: TGCAGCGTTGATCGAGGGCGAGAGACCCAGTACTTC; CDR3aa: CSVDRGRETQYF
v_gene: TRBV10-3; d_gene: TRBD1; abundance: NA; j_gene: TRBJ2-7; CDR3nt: TGTGCCACTGGACAGGCGGACGAGCAGTACTTC; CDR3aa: CATGQADEQYF
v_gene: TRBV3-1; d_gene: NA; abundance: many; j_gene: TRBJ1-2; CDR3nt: TGTGCCAGCAGCCAAGATGAACTCTATGGCTACACCTTC; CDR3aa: CASSQDELYGYTF
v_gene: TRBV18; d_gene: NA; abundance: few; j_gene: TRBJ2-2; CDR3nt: TGTGCCAGCTCACCACCCCGCGGAGGGGATCCCGGGGAGCTGTTTTTT; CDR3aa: CASSPPRGGDPGELFF
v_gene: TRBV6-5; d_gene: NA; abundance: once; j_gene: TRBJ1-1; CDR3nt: TGTGCCAGCAGTTACTCGAGCGGGGTTAGGACTGAAGCTTTCTTT; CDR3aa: CASSYSSGVRTEAFF
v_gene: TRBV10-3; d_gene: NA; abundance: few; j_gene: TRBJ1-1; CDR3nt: TGTGCCATATCCCGTGGGTTGGGCACTGAAGCTTTCTTT; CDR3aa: CAISRGLGTEAFF
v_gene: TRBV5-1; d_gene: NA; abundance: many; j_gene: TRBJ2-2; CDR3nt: TGCGCCAGCAGACTAAATTCGGTGGCCGGGGAGCTGTTTTTT; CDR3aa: CASRLNSVAGELFF
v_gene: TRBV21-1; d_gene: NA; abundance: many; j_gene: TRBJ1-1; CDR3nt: TGTGCCAGCAGCAAAGCGTGGACAGGGCCTGAAGCTTTCTTT; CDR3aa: CASSKAWTGPEAFF
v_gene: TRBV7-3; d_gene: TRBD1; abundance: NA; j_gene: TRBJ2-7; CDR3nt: TGTGCCAGCAGCGAAGACAGGGGGTCCTACGAGCAGTACTTC; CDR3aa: CASSEDRGSYEQYF
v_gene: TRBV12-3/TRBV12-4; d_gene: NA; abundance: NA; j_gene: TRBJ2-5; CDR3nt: TGTGCCAGCAGTTTTTGGGGGCAAGAGACCCAGTACTTC; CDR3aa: CASSFWGQETQYF
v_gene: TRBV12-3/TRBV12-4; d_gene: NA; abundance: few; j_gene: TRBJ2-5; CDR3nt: TGTGCCAGCAGCCCTGCTCATAGCGAGACCCAGTACTTC; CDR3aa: CASSPAHSETQYF
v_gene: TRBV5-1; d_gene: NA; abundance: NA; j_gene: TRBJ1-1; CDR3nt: TGCGCCAGCAGCAAGGACAGTAGGAGAACTGAAGCTTTCTTT; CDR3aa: CASSKDSRRTEAFF
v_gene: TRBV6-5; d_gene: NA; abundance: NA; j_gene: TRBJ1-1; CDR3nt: TGTGCCAGCAGTTCGGGAAACACTGAAGCTTTCTTT; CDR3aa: CASSSGNTEAFF
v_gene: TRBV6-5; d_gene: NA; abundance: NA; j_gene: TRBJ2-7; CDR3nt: TGTGCCAGCAGTTATTATCATTGGGACGAGCAGTACTTC; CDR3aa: CASSYYHWDEQYF
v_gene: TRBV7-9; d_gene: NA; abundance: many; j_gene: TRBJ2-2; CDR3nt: TGTGCCAGCAGCCGTGGGGCGGACACCGGGGAGCTGTTTTTT; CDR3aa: CASSRGADTGELFF
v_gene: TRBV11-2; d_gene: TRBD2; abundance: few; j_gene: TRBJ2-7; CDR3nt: TGTGCCAGCAGCTTAACCGGGACTAGCGACGCCTACGAGCAGTACTTC; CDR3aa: CASSLTGTSDAYEQYF
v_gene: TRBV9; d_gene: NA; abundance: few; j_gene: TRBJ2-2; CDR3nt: TGTGCCAGCAGCGTAGGAGAATGGGCAGTTGGTTACACCGGGGAGCTGTTTTTT; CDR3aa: CASSVGEWAVGYTGELFF
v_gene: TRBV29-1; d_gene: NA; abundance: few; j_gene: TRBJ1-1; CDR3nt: TGCAGCGTCAGACACACTGAAGCTTTCTTT; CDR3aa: CSVRHTEAFF
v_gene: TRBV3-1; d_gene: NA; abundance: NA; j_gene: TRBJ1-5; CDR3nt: TGTGCCAGCAGCCAAGGTTCCCGGACCAGCAATCAGCCCCAGCATTTT; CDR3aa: CASSQGSRTSNQPQHF
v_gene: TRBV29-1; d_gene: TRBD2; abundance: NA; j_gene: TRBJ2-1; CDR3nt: TGCAGCGCTCCCCGCCTGGGGGGGAATGAGCAGTTCTTC; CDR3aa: CSAPRLGGNEQFF
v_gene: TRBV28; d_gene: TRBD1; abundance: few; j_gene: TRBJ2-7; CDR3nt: TGTGCCAGCCAAGGACCTGAGACAGGGGGATGGGGGTACGAGCAGTACTTC; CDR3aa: CASQGPETGGWGYEQYF
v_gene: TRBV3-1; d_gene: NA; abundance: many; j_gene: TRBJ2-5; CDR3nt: TGTGCCAGCAGCCAAGACGTTGCGGAGACCCAGTACTTC; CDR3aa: CASSQDVAETQYF
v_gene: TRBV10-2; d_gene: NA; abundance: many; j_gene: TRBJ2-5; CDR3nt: TGCGCCAGCAGTGACTCGGGAGAAGGCGGAGAGACCCAGTACTTC; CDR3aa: CASSDSGEGGETQYF
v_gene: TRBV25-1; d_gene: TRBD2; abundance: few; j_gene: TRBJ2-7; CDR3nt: TGTGCCAGCAGTGAAAACGATGGACTAGCGGGGACCTACGAGCAGTACTTC; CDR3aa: CASSENDGLAGTYEQYF
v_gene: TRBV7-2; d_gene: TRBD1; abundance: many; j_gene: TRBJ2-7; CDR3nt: TGTGCCAGCAGCCCCCGACAGGGATCCTACGAGCAGTACTTC; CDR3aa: CASSPRQGSYEQYF
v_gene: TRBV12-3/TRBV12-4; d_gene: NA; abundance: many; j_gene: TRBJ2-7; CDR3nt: TGTGCCAGCAGCAGCCGGGACCCCAGCTCCTACGAGCAGTACTTC; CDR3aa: CASSSRDPSSYEQYF
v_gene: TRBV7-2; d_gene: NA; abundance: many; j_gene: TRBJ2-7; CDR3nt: TGTGCCAGCAGCCCACCGCCAACCGGGGTCACCTACGAGCAGTACTTC; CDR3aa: CASSPPPTGVTYEQYF
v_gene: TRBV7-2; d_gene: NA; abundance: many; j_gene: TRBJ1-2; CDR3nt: TGTGCCAGCAGCCAAACGTCACTCAACTATGGCTACACCTTC; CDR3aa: CASSQTSLNYGYTF
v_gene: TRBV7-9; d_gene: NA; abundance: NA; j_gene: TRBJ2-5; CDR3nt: TGTGCCAGCAGCTTAGTAGGGTCGGAACAAGAGACCCAGTACTTC; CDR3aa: CASSLVGSEQETQYF
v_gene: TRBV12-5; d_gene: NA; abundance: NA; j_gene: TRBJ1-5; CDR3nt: TGTGCTAGTGGTTTGGCACCAAATCAGCCCCAGCATTTT; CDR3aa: CASGLAPNQPQHF
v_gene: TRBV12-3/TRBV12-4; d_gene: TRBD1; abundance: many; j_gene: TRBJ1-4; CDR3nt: TGTGCCAGCAGACGGGACAGGGGCGAAAAACTGTTTTTT; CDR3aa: CASRRDRGEKLFF
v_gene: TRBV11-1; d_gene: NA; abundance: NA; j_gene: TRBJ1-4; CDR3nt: TGTGCCAGCAGCTTGGACAGCCCTAATGAAAAACTGTTTTTT; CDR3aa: CASSLDSPNEKLFF
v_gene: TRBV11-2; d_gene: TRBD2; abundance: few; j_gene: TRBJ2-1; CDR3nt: TGTGCCAGCAGCGTGACTAGCGGGAGGGCCAAAAAAGGGCAGTTCTTC; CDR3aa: CASSVTSGRAKKGQFF